What follows describes a single T cell receptor beta chain. This CDR3 has 15 amino acids. Trimming removed 5 bases at V and 0 bases at J, with 10 bases between. The germline CDR1 and CDR2 sequences are MNHEY and SVGAGI. The data derive from a study of blood T cell repertoires in COVID-19. Study in general: Sources were T cells, B-cell-depleted T cells, or PBMCs; the material itself was cDNA or gDNA.

The protocol was immunoSEQ multiplex PCR, while the TCRdb copy is restricted to in-frame clones and leaves out a portion. The data contain 37,000 or so clones, 89% of them seen just once; the ten biggest clones take up roughly 6%. Sequencing was done on a sample of peripheral blood. The receptor was derived from a human donor in a cohort sampled during active COVID-19. The chain joins TRBV6-5 to TRBJ1-4; D possibly corresponds to TRBD1 (5 bases). This chain's CDR3 is CASSPGPSTNEKLFF. The CDR3 bases are TGTGCCAGCAGTCCAGGGCCCTCAACTAATGAAAAACTGTTTTTT.